One sample yielded the 32 T cell receptor beta chains listed below, sequenced in a study of T cells in tumors after PD-1 blockade. TCRdb's table, derived via immunoSEQ multiplex PCR, lists solely in-frame clones and lacks some. The sample includes nearly 25,000 clones, roughly 85% seen only once; the top ten take less than 15%. The material sequenced was PBMCs, taken after anti-PD-1 treatment. The receptors were gathered from a human donor with basal cell carcinoma.

The gene calls are TRBV7-8 and TRBJ1-2; D gene ambiguous. The V gene's germline CDR1 is SGHVS and CDR2 FQNEAQ. Trimming removed 1 base from V and 4 bases from J, with 13 bases in between. This CDR3 region has 15 residues. CDR3 amino acids: CASSLGRELSYGYTF. CDR3 in DNA: TGTGCCAGCAGCTTAGGACGGGAGCTGTCCTATGGCTACACCTTC.

The CDR3 is CASSREESNQPQHF. Written as DNA, the CDR3 is TGTGCCAGCAGTAGAGAGGAGAGCAATCAGCCCCAGCATTTT. The rearrangement uses TRBV25-1 and TRBJ1-5; D ambiguous. The germline V gene has CDR1 MGHDK and CDR2 SYGVNS. This CDR3 region has 14 residues. V was pared by 5 bases and J by 1 base, with 9 bases between.

V and J are TRBV19 and TRBJ2-5; D is uncertain. Trimming removed 1 base at V and 1 base at J, with 10 bases between. This CDR3 spans 15 amino acids. Germline values: CDR1 LNHDA, CDR2 SQIVND (reference sequence). This CDR3 is CASSIGARSQETQYF. The DNA of the CDR3 is TGTGCCAGTAGTATAGGGGCCAGGAGCCAAGAGACCCAGTACTTC.

J is TRBJ1-4 and V is TRBV18, with D possibly being TRBD1 (5 bases). The CDR3 has 17 amino acids. V was trimmed by 3 bases and J by 5 bases, leaving 19 bases between them. Per the germline V gene, CDR1 is KGHSH and CDR2 is LQKENI. The CDR3 reads CASSPPLLAGGNEKLFF. The CDR3 DNA reads TGTGCCAGCTCACCCCCCCTATTGGCGGGGGGAAATGAAAAACTGTTTTTT.

The genes are TRBV3-1 (or the pseudogene TRBV3-2) and TRBJ1-2, with D possibly TRBD1 on 6 matching bases. Germline V lookup: CDR1 LGHDT, CDR2 YNNKEL (reference sequence). The V and J ends lost 5 bases and 4 bases respectively, with 14 bases between them. This CDR3 spans 14 amino acids. The CDR3 coding sequence is TGTGCCAGCAGCATGCCACAGGGAGGCTATGGCTACACCTTC. Translation: CASSMPQGGYGYTF.

The V and J genes are TRBV7-9 and TRBJ1-1; a possible D gene is TRBD1 (5 bases). Germline V gene data show CDR1 as SEHNR and CDR2 as FQNEAQ (reference sequence). The CDR3 sequence is 14 residues long. Trimming left V 5 bases short and J 0 bases short, with 10 bases between. CDR3 bases: TGTGCCAGCAGCCCCGGGACGGTGAACACTGAAGCTTTCTTT. The encoded protein is CASSPGTVNTEAFF.

The chain is built from TRBV5-4 and TRBJ2-5; a possible D gene is TRBD2 (5 bases). Trimming pared 4 bases from V and 4 bases from J, leaving 17 bases between. Germline V gene sequence: CDR1 SGHNT, CDR2 YYREEE (reference sequence). This CDR3 has 15 amino acids. The DNA of the CDR3 is TGTGCCAGCAGCCGATCGATGTCAGGAGGAGAGACCCAGTACTTC. This translates into CASSRSMSGGETQYF. Variable domain in full (rest from reference TRBV5-4 and TRBJ2-5): ETGVTQSPTHLIKTRGQQVTLRCSSQSGHNTVSWYQQALGQGPQFIFQYYREEENGRGNFPPRFSGLQFPNYSSELNVNALELDDSALYLCASSRSMSGGETQYFGPGTRLLVL.

V is TRBV7-9 and J is TRBJ1-3; D gene uncertain. Between the trimmed V and J ends, which lost 5 bases and 2 bases, there was a span of 13 bases. CDR1 is SEHNR, CDR2 FQNEAQ, per germline (reference sequence). The CDR3 covers 15 residues. CDR3 protein: CASSLSGETGNTIYF. DNA for the CDR3: TGTGCCAGCAGCCTGTCCGGGGAGACTGGAAACACCATATATTTT. The entire variable domain, with the rest obtained from reference TRBV7-9 and TRBJ1-3, is as follows: DTGVSQNPRHKITKRGQNVTFRCDPISEHNRLYWYRQTLGQGPEFLTYFQNEAQLEKSRLLSDRFSAERPKGSFSTLEIQRTEQGDSAMYLCASSLSGETGNTIYFGEGSWLTVV.

This chain uses TRBV5-4 with TRBJ2-7; 8 positions match TRBD1. The length of the CDR3 is 15 residues. Germline loops: CDR1 SGHNT, CDR2 YYREEE (reference sequence). With V trimmed by 4 bases and J by 6 bases, 12 bases remained unmatched. The DNA of the CDR3 is TGTGCCAGCAGCCCGGGGACAGGAGCCCTCGGCGAGCAGTACTTC. This encodes CASSPGTGALGEQYF.

The rearrangement links TRBV5-5 to TRBJ1-6; 8 positions match TRBD1. Germline V gives CDR1 SGHKS, CDR2 YYEKEE (reference sequence). The V gene end was trimmed by 3 bases and the J gene end by 7 bases; junction bases not matched to a gene: 6. This CDR3 has 15 amino acids. The CDR3 is CASSSRQGNNSPLHF. CDR3 sequence (DNA): TGTGCCAGCAGCTCGCGACAGGGGAACAATTCACCCCTCCACTTT.

The chain recombines TRBV3-1 (or the pseudogene TRBV3-2) with TRBJ1-2; 9 positions agree with TRBD1. This CDR3 has 15 amino acids. Trimming at V came to 0 bases and at J to 4 bases, leaving 3 bases not matched to a gene. Germline V gives CDR1 LGHDT, CDR2 YNNKEL (reference sequence). The CDR3 DNA is TGTGCCAGCAGCCAAGAGGGACAGGGCCCCTATGGCTACACCTTC. Translation gives CASSQEGQGPYGYTF.

There are a few counts of this clone. The chain employs TRBV3-1 (or the pseudogene TRBV3-2) and TRBJ2-5; 13 bases map to TRBD2. The CDR3 has 14 amino acids. The junction had 3 bases not matched to a gene; V was cut back by 4 bases and J by 7 bases. Germline V gives CDR1 LGHDT, CDR2 YNNKEL (reference sequence). The CDR3 sequence is CASSPGLAGMTQYF. The CDR3 coding sequence is TGTGCCAGCAGCCCGGGACTAGCGGGGATGACCCAGTACTTC.

V and J are TRBV19 and TRBJ1-4; D call uncertain. CDR1 LNHDA and CDR2 SQIVND come from the germline V gene (reference sequence). V was cut by 6 bases and J by 5 bases, with 13 bases left in between. The CDR3 totals 14 residues. CDR3 bases: TGTGCCAGTAGCAGTGGATCATTGAATGAAAAACTGTTTTTT. This encodes CASSSGSLNEKLFF.

V usage is TRBV6-1 and J usage is TRBJ1-5, with 8 bases matching TRBD1. Germline V lookup: CDR1 MNHNS, CDR2 SASEGT. J was trimmed by 1 base and V by 1 base; bases with no gene match: 3. This CDR3 region has 16 residues. The CDR3 region has the DNA TGTGCCAGCAGTGAAGGACAGGGGATCAGCAATCAGCCCCAGCATTTT. Translation: CASSEGQGISNQPQHF.

CDR3 in DNA: TGTGCCAGCAGCCCTGGACAGGGGGCCTCGCCGGGTTTGAACACTGAAGCTTTCTTT. Amino acid sequence: CASSPGQGASPGLNTEAFF. The chain recombines TRBV7-9 with TRBJ1-1; 11 bases map to TRBD1. Germline-derived CDR1 and CDR2 are SEHNR and FQNEAQ (reference sequence). J lost 0 bases, V lost 5 bases, and 14 bases had no gene match. This CDR3 spans 19 amino acids.

The V call is TRBV9, the J call TRBJ1-3; perhaps TRBD1 as D (5 bases). V was clipped by 4 bases and J by 0 bases, with 14 bases between them. The CDR3 runs 16 residues. Germline assignment: CDR1 SGDLS and CDR2 YYNGEE. CDR3: CASSPTGESSGNTIYF. The DNA of the CDR3 is TGTGCCAGCAGCCCGACGGGGGAAAGCTCTGGAAACACCATATATTTT.

V usage is TRBV19 and J usage is TRBJ1-1; possibly TRBD1 for D (5 bases). Germline loops: CDR1 LNHDA, CDR2 SQIVND (reference sequence). V was trimmed by 9 bases and J by 1 base, leaving 9 bases between them. The CDR3 is 12 amino acids. In DNA, the CDR3 is TGTGCCAGCGTAAGGGGGAACACTGAAGCTTTCTTT. The encoded protein is CASVRGNTEAFF.

V usage is TRBV15 and J usage is TRBJ2-3; no clear D gene. Germline V gives CDR1 LNHNV, CDR2 YYDKDF (reference sequence). With 0 bases removed from V and 4 bases from J, the gap between germline ends came to 5 bases. CDR3 size: 13 residues. CDR3 residues: CATSRDSPDTQYF. The CDR3, as DNA: TGTGCCACCAGCAGAGATTCTCCAGATACGCAGTATTTT.

The chain is built from TRBV9 and TRBJ2-4; TRBD1 agrees at 12 bases. In germline, CDR1 is SGDLS, CDR2 YYNGEE. The CDR3 has 15 amino acids. V lost 3 bases and J lost 12; bases outside the gene matches: 10. CDR3 nucleotide sequence: TGTGCCAGCAGCGCCGGGACAGGGGGCGCGTTCGGTCAGTACTTC. As protein: CASSAGTGGAFGQYF.

The genes are TRBV20-1 and TRBJ1-2; D uncertain. Trimming stripped 3 bases from V and 8 bases from J, with 10 bases between. This CDR3 contains 11 residues. In germline, CDR1 is DFQATT, CDR2 SNEGSKA (reference sequence). CDR3 loop: CSASLQRGYTF. The CDR3 coding sequence is TGCAGTGCTAGCTTGCAGCGGGGCTACACCTTC.

The V call is TRBV13, the J call TRBJ1-1; D is possibly TRBD1 (6 bases). The CDR3 has 20 residues. The germline gives CDR1 PRHDT, CDR2 FYEKMQ (reference sequence). V was pared by 3 bases and J by 0 bases, with 26 bases between. CDR3 bases: TGTGCCAGCAGCTTGTACCAACGGCGGAGGGGTAGGGGGATGAACACTGAAGCTTTCTTT. Translating it yields CASSLYQRRRGRGMNTEAFF. The full variable domain, completed using reference TRBV13 and TRBJ1-1, is AAGVIQSPRHLIKEKRETATLKCYPIPRHDTVYWYQQGPGQDPQFLISFYEKMQSDKGSIPDRFSAQQFSDYHSELNMSSLELGDSALYFCASSLYQRRRGRGMNTEAFFGQGTRLTVV.

This rearrangement joins TRBV5-1 to TRBJ1-1; perhaps TRBD1 as D (5 bases). The CDR3 has 14 amino acids. Germline CDR1 is SGHRS and CDR2 is YFSETQ. The V and J ends lost 2 bases and 5 bases respectively, with 13 bases between them. CDR3 loop: CASSFGGDGTEAFF. In DNA form, the CDR3 reads TGCGCCAGCAGCTTTGGAGGGGATGGGACTGAAGCTTTCTTT.

The chain has TRBV12-5 and TRBJ1-6; 9 positions agree with TRBD1. CDR3 length: 15 residues. V lost 6 bases, J lost 6 bases, and 6 bases stayed unmatched. The germline gives CDR1 LGHNT, CDR2 FRNRAP. CDR3 in amino acids: CASGEQGAGNSPLHF. DNA for the CDR3: TGTGCTAGTGGGGAACAGGGGGCGGGTAATTCACCCCTCCACTTT.

The genes are TRBV18 and TRBJ1-3; TRBD1 is a possible D gene (6 bases). The length of the CDR3 is 17 residues. Germline assignment: CDR1 KGHSH and CDR2 LQKENI. The V end was cut by 3 bases, the J end by 1 base, with 16 bases between. The CDR3: CASSPVPGAISGNTIYF. In DNA form, the CDR3 reads TGTGCCAGCTCACCCGTGCCGGGGGCTATATCTGGAAACACCATATATTTT.

V usage is TRBV10-2 and J usage is TRBJ2-1, with unresolved D. The CDR3 totals 14 residues. Trimming removed 2 bases at V and 0 bases at J, with 5 bases between. Germline V gene data show CDR1 as WSHSY and CDR2 as SAAADI. As DNA, the CDR3 is TGCGCCAGCAGTGAGGGGCCCTCCTACAATGAGCAGTTCTTC. This sequence encodes CASSEGPSYNEQFF.

The chain employs TRBV15 and TRBJ1-4; 7 nucleotides agree with TRBD1. The CDR3 spans 15 residues. The V and J ends lost 3 bases and 5 bases, in that order; junction bases with no gene match: 6. Germline V gene data show CDR1 as LNHNV and CDR2 as YYDKDF (reference sequence). The CDR3 DNA is TGTGCCACCAGCAGCCCGACAGGGCGAAATGAAAAACTGTTTTTT. Translated: CATSSPTGRNEKLFF. Variable domain in full (rest from reference TRBV15 and TRBJ1-4): DAMVIQNPRYQVTQFGKPVTLSCSQTLNHNVMYWYQQKSSQAPKLLFHYYDKDFNNEADTPDNFQSRRPNTSFCFLDIRSPGLGDTAMYLCATSSPTGRNEKLFFGSGTQLSVL.

This chain joins TRBV5-1 and TRBJ2-3, with D possibly being TRBD1 (6 bases). The germline V gene encodes CDR1 SGHRS and CDR2 YFSETQ. The CDR3 contains 18 residues. Trimming pared 0 bases from V and 0 bases from J, leaving 17 bases between. CDR3 sequence reads: CASSLGGGAWGSTDTQYF. The DNA for the CDR3 is TGCGCCAGCAGCTTGGGAGGGGGTGCTTGGGGAAGCACAGATACGCAGTATTTT.

V is TRBV12-5 and J is TRBJ1-3, with D unresolved. There are 13 residues in the CDR3. Germline V gene lookup returns CDR1 LGHNT and CDR2 FRNRAP. V was shortened by 5 bases and J by 1 base, with 6 bases between the two germline ends. The CDR3 region has the DNA TGTGCTAGTGGTGTTGGTTCTGGAAACACCATATATTTT. Protein: CASGVGSGNTIYF.

This chain uses TRBV5-1 with TRBJ1-3; D is unresolved. The CDR3 is made up of 13 amino acids. Germline V gives CDR1 SGHRS, CDR2 YFSETQ. With 7 bases removed from V and 4 bases from J, the gap between germline ends came to 12 bases. CDR3 protein: CASSRGEGNTIYF. The CDR3 DNA follows: TGCGCCAGCTCACGCGGAGAGGGAAACACCATATATTTT. Full variable domain (rest looked up from reference TRBV5-1 and TRBJ1-3): KAGVTQTPRYLIKTRGQQVTLSCSPISGHRSVSWYQQTPGQGLQFLFEYFSETQRNKGNFPGRFSGRQFSNSRSEMNVSTLELGDSALYLCASSRGEGNTIYFGEGSWLTVV.

In DNA, the CDR3 is TGTGCCAGCAGCCGGACAATCTCTGGAAACACCATATATTTT. Translating gives CASSRTISGNTIYF. The chain links TRBV5-6 to TRBJ1-3, with a weak D call TRBD1 (5 bases). The CDR3 has 14 amino acids. Per the germline V gene, CDR1 is SGHDT and CDR2 is YYEEEE. Trimming pared 4 bases from V and 0 bases from J, leaving 8 bases between.

The V and J genes are TRBV3-1 (or the pseudogene TRBV3-2) and TRBJ2-5; D remains unclear. The CDR3 loop spans 14 amino acids. Trimming took 2 bases from V and 7 from J, leaving 14 bases between them. CDR1 is LGHDT and CDR2 is YNNKEL in the germline V gene (reference sequence). CDR3 DNA: TGTGCCAGCAGCCAATCGTCTACCAGACGGACCCAGTACTTC. Translated, it gives CASSQSSTRRTQYF.

Only one count was recorded for this clone. The chain recombines TRBV28 with TRBJ1-2; D might be TRBD1 (6 bases). Looked up from germline, CDR1 is MDHEN and CDR2 is SYDVKM. This CDR3 comprises 12 residues. V was cut by 7 bases and J by 7 bases, with 13 bases left in between. The CDR3 is CASNRGASGYTF. CDR3 DNA: TGTGCCAGCAATAGGGGGGCGAGTGGCTACACCTTC.